This T cell receptor (beta chain) was recorded in a study of T cells in tuberculosis. Whole-study context: A South African cohort included IGRA-negative adolescents, latently infected IGRA-positive adolescents and adults with active tuberculosis.

Points from the study as a whole: A GMM-specific repertoire classifier reached about 85% accuracy, AUROC 0.90. The TCR-beta difference was not significant; alpha differences partly reflected length.

CDR3 size: 13 residues. V gave up 2 bases and J gave up 8 bases, with 8 bases separating them. Germline loops: CDR1 SGHRS, CDR2 YFSETQ. Concerning this clone itself: Its target is unknown.

Produced via immunoSEQ multiplex PCR; TCRdb's table is partial and in-frame only. The table shows some 25,000 clones, with around 95% occurring only once. The genes are TRBV5-1 and TRBJ1-6; D remains unclear. This TCR came from a donor between 10 and 35 years old with latent tuberculosis or without tuberculosis infection. Sequenced input: PBMCs. The CDR3 sequence: CASSLTPDSPLHF. The CDR3 nucleotides read TGCGCCAGCAGCTTAACTCCGGATTCACCCCTCCACTTT.